The clone carrying this T cell receptor beta chain was detected ten times or more. Read coverage stops 3 residues before the CDR3 terminus; the germline J gene supplies the remainder. Other DNA variants within this sample encode the same CDR3. Control and CVID samples contributed equal amounts of genomic DNA. Clones were read by immunoSEQ multiplex PCR, and TCRdb kept only the in-frame ones, dropping some. The repertoire has roughly 60,000 clones, none seen only once; the ten largest take approximately 1.7%. This CDR3 region has 14 residues. CDR1 is LNHDA, CDR2 SQIVND, per germline (reference sequence). V gave up 4 bases and J gave up 4 bases; unmatched junction bases: 1. This entry is derived from a study of T cell clonality in common variable immunodeficiency.

The chain links TRBV19 to TRBJ2-7; 13 nucleotides agree with TRBD2. The specimen was peripheral blood mononuclear cells. The TCR originated in a person aged 18 to 69 in good health. CDR3 DNA, as far as it was read: TGTGCCAGTAGTAGGACTAGCGGGAGTTACGAG. It yields the protein CASSRTSGSYE. The entire CDR3 is CASSRTSGSYEQYF.